This T cell receptor beta chain was profiled in a study of blood T cell repertoires in COVID-19. Study-wide background: Both acute and convalescent COVID-19 samples were obtained from the United States, Italy and Spain. Sources were T cells, B-cell-depleted T cells, or PBMCs; the material itself was cDNA or gDNA.

This clone has a single count. As originally analysed: Amplified reference gene primers provided the basis for estimating nucleated cell counts. Data came from immunoSEQ multiplex PCR; TCRdb stores just in-frame clones and leaves some out. D and trimming come from the DNA, and the V and J calls and clone size come from that table. The data show a few hundred thousand clones, 80% to 90% seen once. Deletions cut 6 bases from V and 2 bases from J, with 24 bases between. Germline values: CDR1 MNHEY, CDR2 SVGEGT. The CDR3 is 18 residues long. The gene calls are TRBV6-2 or TRBV6-3 and TRBJ2-3, with D possibly being TRBD2 (8 bases). The TCR was taken from a woman between 45 and 65 years old with COVID-19, enrolled during active disease. The sequencing sample was made of peripheral blood. CDR3 in DNA: TGTGCCAGCAGCAACAGGGGTGGGGGACTAGGCATCACAGATACGCAGTATTTT. It encodes CASSNRGGGLGITDTQYF.